This passage covers 30 T cell receptor delta chains from one sample sequenced in a study of γδ T cells in repeated Plasmodium falciparum infection. TCRdb processed the multiplex PCR reads again with the CATT caller. The table records 70,000 to 95,000 delta-chain clones, approximately 1.4% of them present only once. Flow sorting of PBMC yielded separate Vgamma9/Vdelta2+ and Vdelta2-negative gammadelta T cell populations for bulk repertoire analysis. Sequencing used gamma-delta T cells from blood. The receptors shown here come from a pool of human donors (malaria-infected and uninfected, not separated).

This clone was seen many times. It differs at one base from a far larger clone, so likely a read error. The same CDR3 can be traced to other DNA sequences in this sample. The V and J genes are TRDV1 and TRDJ1, with D unclear. CDR1 and CDR2 from the germline V gene are TSWWSYY and QGS. V was cut by 4 bases and J by 1 base, with 7 bases left in between. This CDR3 spans 13 amino acids. The CDR3 coding sequence is TGTGCTCTTGGGGCCCTGACCACCGATAAACTCATCTTT. It specifies CALGALTTDKLIF.

This clone has a handful of counts. Given a far larger clone just one base away, this is likely a sequencing read error. Within the sample, other DNA sequences also encode this same CDR3. The chain uses TRDV1 and TRDJ1; 9 nucleotides align to TRDD2. TCRdb is silent on the J gene; assignment here came from matching the DNA to germline. CDR1 is TSWWSYY, CDR2 QGS, per germline. This CDR3 is built from 22 residues. CDR3 in amino acids: CALGELHTTRLPTFSFTDKLIF. CDR3 coding DNA: TGTGCTCTCGGGGAACTGCATACCACCCGCCTTCCTACTTTCAGTTTTACCGATAAACTCATCTTT.

This clone has just a few counts. TCRdb assigns this DNA the protein of a much larger clone, which departs from its translation at residue 13; this likely reflects a read error, and the protein shown comes from translating the DNA. The J gene is uncalled and the V gene is TRDV2; TRDD3 is taken as the D call from the table, unchecked against the DNA. The CDR3 contains 15 residues. Per the germline V gene, CDR1 is GEAIGNYY and CDR2 is EKD. DNA for the CDR3: TGTGCCTGTGACGCATTACTGGGGGATACGCTTAAACCCATCTTT. Its protein product is CACDALLGDTLKPIF.

Regarding this clone: The mismatch at residue 4 between this DNA's translation and the TCRdb protein of a much larger clone likely reflects a read error; the protein shown is translated from the DNA. V is TRDV1 and J is TRDJ1, with D perhaps TRDD3 (5 bases). In germline, CDR1 is TSWWSYY, CDR2 QGS. CDR3 length equals 18 residues. The CDR3 DNA reads as TGTGCTCTTGTGGAAGTGGGAGGGATCCCATCCTACACCGATAAACTCATCTTT. Translating gives CALVEVGGIPSYTDKLIF.

This clone was picked up many times. The amino acid sequence in TCRdb belongs to a much larger clone and departs from this DNA's translation at residue 12, likely a sequencing read error; the sequence shown is translated from the DNA. V usage is TRDV2 and J usage is TRDJ1; tentative D call: TRDD3 (5 bases). No J gene is reported in TCRdb; it was inferred here by comparing the DNA with germline. This CDR3 is built from 15 residues. CDR1 is GEAIGNYY and CDR2 is EKD in the germline V gene. Here the CDR3 reads CACDQISRGTDRLIF. The CDR3 coding sequence is TGTGCCTGTGACCAAATTTCCCGGGGAACCGATAGACTCATCTTT.

This clone was observed a few times. The mismatch at residue 21 between this DNA's translation and the TCRdb protein of a much larger clone likely reflects a read error; the protein shown is translated from the DNA. The J gene has no call, while the V gene is TRDV1; the table's TRDD3 call for D was not verified on the DNA. Germline CDR1 TSWWSYY, CDR2 QGS. The CDR3 has 23 residues. The CDR3 DNA is TGTGCTCTTGGGGAACTTGCCCCACCTCCTGTACTGGGGGATACGATTTACCCCGATAAACCCATCTTT. Protein: CALGELAPPPVLGDTIYPDKPIF.

As regards this clone: The protein in TCRdb stems from a much larger clone and differs at residue 8 from this DNA's translation, likely a read error; here the protein is translated from the DNA. The chain joins TRDV1 to TRDJ1, with 10 nucleotides matching TRDD3. TCRdb offers no J gene call, so here the DNA was matched to germline to obtain one. Germline trimming cut 4 bases from V and 4 bases from J; bases unmatched to any gene: 18. The CDR3 spans 19 residues. Germline values: CDR1 TSWWSYY, CDR2 QGS. CDR3 sequence reads: CALGGMPCWGIFGGDKLIF. CDR3 nucleotide sequence: TGTGCTCTTGGGGGTATGCCCTGCTGGGGGATATTTGGCGGCGATAAACTCATCTTT.

The sample holds a few counts of this clone. This is likely an artifact of a read error, given a far larger clone one base away. This sample also contains other DNA sequences that code for the same CDR3. The chain links TRDV2 to TRDJ1; weak D call: TRDD3 (6 bases). TCRdb offers no J gene call, so here the DNA was matched to germline to obtain one. The germline gives CDR1 GEAIGNYY, CDR2 EKD. The CDR3 is 14 amino acids. The V and J ends lost 7 bases and 1 base respectively, with 15 bases between them. CDR3: CACDPWGVTDKLIF. CDR3 in DNA: TGTGCCTGCGACCCATGGGGGGTCACCGATAAACTCATCTTT.

Details on this clone: Translating this DNA gives a protein that differs at residue 6 from the TCRdb one, which belongs to a much larger clone; a read error is likely, and the protein shown is this translation. The chain couples TRDV1 to TRDJ1, with TRDD2 matching over 7 bases. Germline matching of the DNA provided the J gene here, since TCRdb leaves it blank. Germline V CDR1 and CDR2: TSWWSYY, QGS. The CDR3 is made up of 24 amino acids. J was trimmed by 0 bases and V by 1 base; bases with no gene match: 29. CDR3 region: CALGEPNLSYLLHYPPSYTDKLIF. The CDR3 nucleotides read TGTGCTCTTGGGGAACCCAATCTTTCCTACTTACTCCATTACCCCCCCTCGTACACCGATAAACTCATCTTT.

This clone was observed many times. The TCRdb protein comes from a much larger clone and disagrees with this DNA's translation at residue 6, likely due to a read error; the protein given here is derived from the DNA. The chain uses TRDV1 and TRDJ1, with D maybe TRDD2 (7 bases). V was clipped by 3 bases and J by 2 bases, with 25 bases between them. The length of the CDR3 is 19 residues. Germline loops: CDR1 TSWWSYY, CDR2 QGS. CDR3 loop: CALGDILFPTAGDTDKLIF. CDR3 nucleotide sequence: TGTGCTCTTGGGGACATCCTCTTTCCTACGGCAGGGGATACCGATAAACTCATCTTT.

This clone was observed a handful of times. Given a far larger clone just one base away, this is likely a sequencing read error. The sample has other DNA sequences that encode this CDR3 too. This chain links TRDV1 with TRDJ2, with 8 bases that match TRDD3. Germline values: CDR1 TSWWSYY, CDR2 QGS. This CDR3 comprises 17 residues. The CDR3 here is CALDWQDGGSITAQLFF. DNA of the CDR3: TGTGCTCTTGATTGGCAGGATGGGGGATCAATAACAGCACAGCTCTTCTTT.

This clone was observed a handful of times. TCRdb's protein, taken from a much larger clone, differs from this DNA's translation at residue 11, likely owing to a read error; the protein displayed comes from the DNA. The chain carries TRDV1 and TRDJ1; D remains ambiguous. TCRdb supplies no J gene; here it was assigned by aligning the nucleotide sequence to germline. Germline V gene data show CDR1 as TSWWSYY and CDR2 as QGS. This CDR3 has 16 amino acids. Deletions cut 0 bases from V and 3 bases from J, with 14 bases between. As DNA, the CDR3 is TGTGCTCTTGGGGAACTGCCCCCACCGTACGCCGATAAACTCATCTTT. Encoded protein: CALGELPPPYADKLIF.

This clone appeared a few times. The translation of this DNA and the TCRdb protein of a much larger clone differ at residue 19, probably owing to a read error; the protein shown here is translated from the DNA. No J gene call was made, and the V gene is TRDV1; the tabulated D call, TRDD3, remains unverified against the DNA. CDR3 length equals 20 residues. Germline V gene data show CDR1 as TSWWSYY and CDR2 as QGS. The CDR3 bases are TGTGCTCTTGGGGAACTAGTCCTACATTACTGGGGGACGTACACCGATAAACTCACCTTT. Amino acid sequence: CALGELVLHYWGTYTDKLTF.

The sample holds a few counts of this clone. A read error is possible here, since a much larger clone lies one base away. Other DNA sequences in this sample translate to the same CDR3. The genes are TRDV1 and TRDJ1; D might be TRDD2 or TRDD3, each matching 8 bases. CDR1 is TSWWSYY, CDR2 QGS, per germline. The CDR3 totals 22 residues. The CDR3 region is CALGDGLPNPSERGGSFDKLIF. As DNA, the CDR3 is TGTGCCCTTGGGGATGGCCTTCCTAACCCCTCCGAACGTGGGGGATCCTTCGATAAACTCATCTTT.

As for this clone: The protein recorded in TCRdb matches a much larger clone and deviates from this DNA's translation at residue 4, suggesting a read error; the protein here is obtained by translating the DNA. V and J are TRDV1 and TRDJ1, with 10 bases matching TRDD3. No J segment appears in TCRdb, so it was assigned here by matching the sequence to germline. The V gene's germline CDR1 is TSWWSYY and CDR2 QGS. The CDR3 loop spans 19 amino acids. This CDR3 is CALEEWGPYWGMETDKLIF. DNA for the CDR3: TGTGCTCTTGAGGAATGGGGGCCCTACTGGGGGATGGAGACCGATAAACTCATCTTT.

Regarding this clone: TCRdb has a much larger clone's protein, which differs at residue 13 from the translation of this DNA, likely because of a read error; what is shown is the protein translated from the DNA. The chain uses TRDV1 and TRDJ1; 9 bases map to TRDD2. This CDR3 is 19 amino acids long. J lost 1 base, V lost 3 bases, and 15 bases had no gene match. From germline, CDR1 is TSWWSYY and CDR2 QGS. CDR3: CALGDLLPTLGDRTDKLIF. In DNA form, the CDR3 reads TGTGCTCTTGGGGATCTCCTTCCTACGTTGGGGGACCGCACCGATAAACTCATCTTT.

Comment on this clone: The TCRdb protein, from a much larger clone, departs from this DNA's translation at residue 8, likely by read error; the protein shown derives from the DNA. V is TRDV2 and J is TRDJ1; 8 bases line up with TRDD3. Matching the DNA to germline supplied the J gene, which TCRdb does not give. Germline V CDR1 and CDR2: GEAIGNYY, EKD. This CDR3 spans 20 amino acids. V shed 0 bases and J 0 bases; nucleotides not matched to a gene: 17. In DNA form, the CDR3 reads TGTGCCTGTGACACCATACGGATTATGGGGGATGCAATTTACACCGATAAACTCATCTTT. Translating gives CACDTIRIMGDAIYTDKLIF.

The gene calls are TRDV1 and TRDJ2; 11 bases are shared with TRDD3. TCRdb carries no J gene annotation; the J gene was assigned here by matching the DNA with germline. V gave up 3 bases and J gave up 6 bases; unmatched junction bases: 18. Germline-derived CDR1 and CDR2 are TSWWSYY and QGS. The CDR3 extends over 20 amino acids. CDR3 protein: CALGDPRTFLLGDRAAQLFF. The CDR3, as DNA: TGTGCTCTTGGGGATCCCAGGACCTTCCTACTGGGGGATAGGGCAGCACAACTCTTCTTT.

In this sample, this clone turned up a few times. A much more abundant neighbour one base away suggests this may be a read error. The V call is TRDV1, the J call TRDJ1; 8 positions agree with TRDD3. Because TCRdb records no J gene, it was assigned here through a match of the DNA to germline. This CDR3 region has 21 residues. The trim removed 5 bases at V and 0 bases at J, leaving 23 bases unmatched. Germline CDR1 is TSWWSYY and CDR2 is QGS. CDR3 loop: CALGLRRGVWGMPKNTDKLIF. CDR3 in DNA: TGTGCTCTTGGGTTAAGAAGGGGTGTGTGGGGGATGCCCAAGAACACCGATAAACTCATCTTT.

This clone appeared a few times. For this DNA, TCRdb reports the protein of a much larger clone, which diverges at residue 10, most likely from a read error; the protein presented here is translated directly from the DNA. The rearrangement uses TRDV1 and TRDJ1, with TRDD2 as a possible D gene (6 bases). No J gene is reported in TCRdb; it was inferred here by comparing the DNA with germline. Trimming removed 6 bases at V and 9 bases at J, with 29 bases between. The germline V gene has CDR1 TSWWSYY and CDR2 QGS. The CDR3 runs 17 residues. CDR3 DNA: TGTGCTCTTGGCGATGGCTCCTTCCCGTTTAAGTCCCCCGAACTCATCTTT. Translating gives CALGDGSFPFKSPELIF.

Regarding this clone: TCRdb has a much larger clone's protein, which differs at residue 15 from the translation of this DNA, likely because of a read error; what is shown is the protein translated from the DNA. The chain recombines TRDV1 with TRDJ1; 13 nucleotides agree with TRDD3. The J gene was not available in TCRdb and was assigned here by matching the DNA to germline segments. The germline V gene has CDR1 TSWWSYY and CDR2 QGS. Trimming at V came to 6 bases and at J to 3 bases, leaving 31 bases not matched to a gene. The CDR3 is made up of 24 amino acids. CDR3 nucleotide sequence: TGTGCTCTTGGAGATCGGGCGCCTCCCTTGTACTGGGGGATACGAAATTTAGCAGCCGATAAACTCATCTTT. Residues: CALGDRAPPLYWGIRNLAADKLIF.

The table lists this clone with a few counts. The protein that TCRdb holds for this DNA derives from a much larger clone and differs from the translated DNA at residue 10, which likely indicates a read error; the protein shown here is translated from the DNA. This chain joins TRDV2 and TRDJ3, with D perhaps TRDD3 (5 bases). Germline V lookup: CDR1 GEAIGNYY, CDR2 EKD. The CDR3 covers 15 residues. The CDR3 is CACDTDSWDARQMFF. The CDR3 region has the DNA TGTGCCTGTGACACCGACTCCTGGGACGCCCGACAGATGTTTTTC.

This clone was detected only a few times. TCRdb records a much larger clone's protein for this DNA, with a difference at residue 5 that likely arises from a read error; the protein given is the translation of the DNA. V is TRDV2 and J is TRDJ1; D call uncertain. The CDR3 is 16 residues long. V was pared by 3 bases and J by 5 bases, with 21 bases between. CDR1 and CDR2 (germline): GEAIGNYY, EKD. The chain's CDR3 is CACDLVSAPAEDKLIF. The CDR3 nucleotides are TGTGCCTGTGACCTCGTGTCTGCCCCTGCCGAGGATAAACTCATCTTT.

This clone has a handful of counts. This likely stems from a read error, as it lies one base from a far larger clone. The same CDR3 is also encoded by other DNA sequences in this sample. The J gene is TRDJ1, the V gene TRDV2, with 12 nucleotides matching TRDD3. The J gene, absent from TCRdb, was called here by matching the DNA to germline. The CDR3 has 19 amino acids. Trimming removed 0 bases from V and 1 base from J; junction bases left unmatched: 11. In germline, CDR1 is GEAIGNYY, CDR2 EKD. The CDR3 loop is CACDTTPVLGDTATDKLIF. For the CDR3, the DNA is TGTGCCTGTGACACCACCCCCGTACTGGGGGATACTGCCACCGATAAACTCATCTTT.

Details on this clone: The protein that TCRdb holds for this DNA derives from a much larger clone and differs from the translated DNA at residue 3, which likely indicates a read error; the protein shown here is translated from the DNA. In DNA, the CDR3 is TGTGCTTTTGGGGAACCCGGAGGAGACACCGATAAACTCATCTTT. Residues: CAFGEPGGDTDKLIF. The V gene is TRDV1, the J gene TRDJ1, with TRDD3 as a possible D gene (5 bases). CDR3 size: 15 residues. CDR1 is TSWWSYY and CDR2 is QGS in the germline V gene.

A single count supports this clone. Here the CDR3 DNA reads TGTGCTCTTGGGGATCCCTGGGGGATACGTGGACCGTTGTACACCGATAAACTCATCTTT. This translates into CALGDPWGIRGPLYTDKLIF. The chain combines TRDV1 with TRDJ1; 12 bases fit TRDD3. Here the J gene was assigned by germline matching of the DNA, as TCRdb has none. Germline V gene lookup returns CDR1 TSWWSYY and CDR2 QGS. CDR3 length: 20 amino acids. V shed 3 bases and J 0 bases; nucleotides not matched to a gene: 14.

Turning to this clone: A read error likely explains why the TCRdb protein, taken from a much larger clone, differs from this DNA's translation at residue 18; the protein shown is translated from the DNA. The rearrangement links TRDV1 to TRDJ1, with D perhaps matching TRDD2 or TRDD3 (8 bases each). The V end was cut by 2 bases, the J end by 5 bases, with 45 bases between. Germline V gene data show CDR1 as TSWWSYY and CDR2 as QGS. This CDR3 has 25 residues. The CDR3 region is CALGESNSFLRLLVLGAGNGDKLIF. CDR3 sequence (DNA): TGTGCTCTTGGGGAATCAAATAGCTTCCTACGGCTTCTAGTACTGGGGGCTGGGAATGGGGATAAACTCATCTTT.

This clone has a handful of counts. TCRdb records a much larger clone's protein for this DNA, with a difference at residue 9 that likely arises from a read error; the protein given is the translation of the DNA. The chain links TRDV2 to TRDJ2; 10 positions match TRDD3. TCRdb carries no J gene annotation; the J gene was assigned here by matching the DNA with germline. V lost 2 bases to trimming and J lost 2 bases; unmatched junction nucleotides: 4. Germline CDR1 reads GEAIGNYY; CDR2 reads EKD. There are 16 residues in the CDR3. The CDR3 DNA is TGTGCCTGTGACAGACTGGGGGATGCGTTGACAGCACAACTCTTCTTT. It encodes CACDRLGDALTAQLFF.

In the case of this clone: TCRdb's protein for this DNA is that of a much larger clone and differs from the translation at residue 11, likely a read error; the protein shown is the DNA translation. CDR3 amino acids: CACDTFASWDIRQMFF. CDR3 nucleotide sequence: TGTGCCTGTGACACCTTCGCCTCCTGGGACATCCGACAGATGTTTTTC. The chain has TRDV2 and TRDJ3, with a tentative D call TRDD3 (5 bases). The J gene is not listed in TCRdb, so it was assigned here from a DNA match to germline. Germline V gene sequence: CDR1 GEAIGNYY, CDR2 EKD. The CDR3 is made up of 16 amino acids.

At least ten counts were recorded for this clone. With only one base between it and a far larger clone, this is likely a read error. Other DNA sequences in the sample encode the same CDR3. The gene calls are TRDV2 and TRDJ1; D is possibly TRDD3 (5 bases). The CDR3 extends over 16 amino acids. Trimming removed 3 bases from V and 0 bases from J, with 16 bases in between. The germline CDR1 and CDR2 sequences are GEAIGNYY and EKD. CDR3 nucleotide sequence: TGTGCCTGTGACTACGCCGGGGGCTATTACACCGATAAACTCATCTTT. Its protein product is CACDYAGGYYTDKLIF.